The sequence of this T cell receptor (beta chain) was determined in a study of CD4 T cells in relation to SARS-CoV-2 and coronaviruses. General observations from the study: In around 63% of donors, memory CD4+ clonotypes crossrecognized SARS-CoV-2 and at least one common cold coronavirus spike.

Comments on this clone: Its matching antigen is unknown.

Unexposed donor CD4+ T cells date from about 2011-2018, before the COVID-19 pandemic. CD4+ T cells were isolated from the cells after around 11 days of culture. The CDR3 consists of 12 residues. V lost 3 bases to trimming and J lost 5 bases, with 6 bases between them. Germline CDR1 is LNHDA and CDR2 is SQIVND (reference sequence). Clones were sequenced by immunoSEQ multiplex PCR, and TCRdb holds only the in-frame ones, with some missing. This table holds about 28,000 clones, 70% to 85% found once. The V call is TRBV19, the J call TRBJ2-3; no firm D call. This TCR derives from a human donor in good health. The sample comprised CD4+ T cells from PBMCs, cultured in vitro. The CDR3, as DNA: TGTGCCAGTAGTATCCCCAGAGATACGCAGTATTTT. Protein product: CASSIPRDTQYF.